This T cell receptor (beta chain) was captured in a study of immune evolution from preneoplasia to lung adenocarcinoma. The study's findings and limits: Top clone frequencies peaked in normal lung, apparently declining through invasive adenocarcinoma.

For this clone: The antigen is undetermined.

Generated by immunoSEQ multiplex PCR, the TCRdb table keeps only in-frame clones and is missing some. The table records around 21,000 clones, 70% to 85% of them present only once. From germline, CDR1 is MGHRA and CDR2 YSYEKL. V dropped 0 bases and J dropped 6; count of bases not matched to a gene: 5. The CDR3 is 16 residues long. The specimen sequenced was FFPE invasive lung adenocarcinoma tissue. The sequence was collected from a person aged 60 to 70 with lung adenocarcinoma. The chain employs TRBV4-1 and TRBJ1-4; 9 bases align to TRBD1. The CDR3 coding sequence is TGCGCCAGCAGCCAAGAACGGGGACAGGGTTATGAAAAACTGTTTTTT. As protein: CASSQERGQGYEKLFF.